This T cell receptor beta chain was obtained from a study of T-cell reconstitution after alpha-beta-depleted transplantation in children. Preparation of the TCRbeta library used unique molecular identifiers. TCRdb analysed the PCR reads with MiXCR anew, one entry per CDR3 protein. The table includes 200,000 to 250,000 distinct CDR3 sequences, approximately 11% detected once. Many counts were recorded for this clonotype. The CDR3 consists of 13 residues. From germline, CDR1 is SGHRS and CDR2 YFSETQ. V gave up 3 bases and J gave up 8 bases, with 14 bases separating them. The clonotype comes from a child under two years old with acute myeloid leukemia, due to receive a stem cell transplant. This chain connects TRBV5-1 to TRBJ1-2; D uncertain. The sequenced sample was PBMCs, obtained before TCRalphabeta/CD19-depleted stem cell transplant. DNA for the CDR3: TGCGCCAGCAGCTGGACGTTTGAGCGGGGCTACACCTTC. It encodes CASSWTFERGYTF.